The clone carrying this T cell receptor (beta chain) was seen more than once but under ten times. The CDR3 consists of 16 residues. V was pared by 6 bases and J by 4 bases, with 19 bases between. Germline lookup yields CDR1 ENHRY and CDR2 SYGVKD. This entry is derived from a study of blood T cells in healthy people across ages. In the study overall: Template switching retrieved approximately one barcoded beta molecule for each two T cells.

Combining a sample-barcoded 5' primer with a J-beta primer mix, a second PCR ran for roughly 6 to 11 cycles. TCRdb reprocessed the 5' RACE reads via MiXCR and lists one record per CDR3 protein. The data show fewer than 950,000 distinct CDR3 sequences, around 36% seen once. The V gene is TRBV10-3, the J gene TRBJ2-4; D is undetermined. The sequenced sample consisted of blood. This TCR was recovered from a man younger than 35 in good health. The CDR3 sequence is CAIRGQSTPWKNIQYF. For the CDR3, the DNA is TGTGCCATCAGGGGCCAAAGCACCCCATGGAAAAACATTCAGTACTTC.